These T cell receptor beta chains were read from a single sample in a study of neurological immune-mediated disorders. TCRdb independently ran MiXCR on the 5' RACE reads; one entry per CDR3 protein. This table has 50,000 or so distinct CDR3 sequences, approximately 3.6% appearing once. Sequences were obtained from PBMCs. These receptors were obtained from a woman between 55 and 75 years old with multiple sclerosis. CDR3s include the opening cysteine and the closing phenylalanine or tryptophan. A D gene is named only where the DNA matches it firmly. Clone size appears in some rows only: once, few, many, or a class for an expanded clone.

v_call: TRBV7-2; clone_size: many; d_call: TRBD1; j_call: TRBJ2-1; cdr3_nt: TGTGCCAGCAGCTTGACCGGGACAGGGGGCCGGGAGCAGTTCTTC; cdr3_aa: CASSLTGTGGREQFF
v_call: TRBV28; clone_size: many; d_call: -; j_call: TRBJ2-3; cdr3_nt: TGTGCCAGCAGTTACGACACGGAAGTAAGGTATTTT; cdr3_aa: CASSYDTEVRYF
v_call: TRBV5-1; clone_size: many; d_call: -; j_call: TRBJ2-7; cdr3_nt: TGCGCCAGCAGCAACTTGGGATACGAGCAGTACTTC; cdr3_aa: CASSNLGYEQYF
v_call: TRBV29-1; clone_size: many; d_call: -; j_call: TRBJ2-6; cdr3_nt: TGCAGCGCTTGGTACTCCAACGTCCTGACTTTC; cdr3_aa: CSAWYSNVLTF
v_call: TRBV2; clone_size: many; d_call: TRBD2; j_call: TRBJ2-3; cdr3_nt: TGTGCCAGCGAAAGGGTAGACTGGCTAGCGGGGTCTAGCACAGATACGCAGTATTTT; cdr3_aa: CASERVDWLAGSSTDTQYF
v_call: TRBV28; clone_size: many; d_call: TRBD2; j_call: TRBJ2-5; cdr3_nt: TGTGCCAGCAAAAATAGCGGGGGATACCAAGAGACCCAGTACTTC; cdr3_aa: CASKNSGGYQETQYF
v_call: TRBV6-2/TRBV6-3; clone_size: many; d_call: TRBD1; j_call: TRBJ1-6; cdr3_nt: TGTGCCAGCAGTTGGAGTCTGACAGGGAATAATTCACCCCTCCACTTT; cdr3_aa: CASSWSLTGNNSPLHF
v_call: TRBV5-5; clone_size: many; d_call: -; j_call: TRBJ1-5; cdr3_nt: TGTGCCAGCAGCTTGGGACAGAGCCCTCAGCCCCAGCATTTT; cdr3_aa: CASSLGQSPQPQHF
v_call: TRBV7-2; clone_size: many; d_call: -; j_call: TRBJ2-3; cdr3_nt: TGTGCCAGCAGCTTCCAGAGCACAGATACGCAGTATTTT; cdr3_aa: CASSFQSTDTQYF
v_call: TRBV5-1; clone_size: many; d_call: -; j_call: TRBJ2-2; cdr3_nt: TGCGCCAGCAGCCTCCAGGGGAGTTCCGGGGAGCTGTTTTTT; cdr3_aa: CASSLQGSSGELFF
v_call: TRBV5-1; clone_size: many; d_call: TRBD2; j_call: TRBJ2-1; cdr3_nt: TGCGCCAGCGGAGGTATCACTAGCGGGGACGAGCAGTTCTTC; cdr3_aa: CASGGITSGDEQFF
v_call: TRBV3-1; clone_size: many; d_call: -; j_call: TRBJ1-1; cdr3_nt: TGTGCCAGCAGCCAAGCTCCGAGCACTGAAGCTTTCTTT; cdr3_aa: CASSQAPSTEAFF
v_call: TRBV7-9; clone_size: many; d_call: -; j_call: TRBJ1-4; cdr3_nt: TGTGCCAGCAGCTTTCTTATTTCGCCGGCGATAAATGAAAAACTGTTTTTT; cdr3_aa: CASSFLISPAINEKLFF
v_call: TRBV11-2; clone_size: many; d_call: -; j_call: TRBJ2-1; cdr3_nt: TGTGCCAGCAGCTTAGTGACAGTAGGTGAGCAGTTCTTC; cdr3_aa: CASSLVTVGEQFF
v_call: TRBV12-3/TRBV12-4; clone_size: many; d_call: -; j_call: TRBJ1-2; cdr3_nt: TGTGCCAGCAGTTTAGTAAGGGGCCTAGCTAACTATGGCTACACCTTC; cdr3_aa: CASSLVRGLANYGYTF
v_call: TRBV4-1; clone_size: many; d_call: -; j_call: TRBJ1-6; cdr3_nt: TGCGCCAGCAGCCCCCCAACGGGGGATAATTCACCCCTCCACTTT; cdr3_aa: CASSPPTGDNSPLHF
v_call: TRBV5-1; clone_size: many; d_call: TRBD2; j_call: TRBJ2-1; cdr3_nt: TGCGCCAGCAGCTTGGAGGGACTAGCGGTTAATGAGCAGTTCTTC; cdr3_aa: CASSLEGLAVNEQFF
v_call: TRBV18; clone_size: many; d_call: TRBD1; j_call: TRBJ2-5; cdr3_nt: TGTGCCAGCTCAACCATGGGACAGTACCAAGAGACCCAGTACTTC; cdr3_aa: CASSTMGQYQETQYF
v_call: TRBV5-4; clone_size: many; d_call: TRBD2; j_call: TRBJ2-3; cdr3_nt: TGTGCCAGCAGCGACTGGTCAGCGGGGGCCACAGATACGCAGTATTTT; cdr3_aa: CASSDWSAGATDTQYF
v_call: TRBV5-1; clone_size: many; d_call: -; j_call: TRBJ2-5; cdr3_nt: TGCGCCAGCAGCGGCCGAGATTGGAAAGGGGGTAGCGTGGAGACCCAGTACTTC; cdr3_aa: CASSGRDWKGGSVETQYF
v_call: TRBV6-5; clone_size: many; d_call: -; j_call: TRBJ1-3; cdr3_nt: TGTGCCAGCAGTTACTCGAGGCAGAACTCTGGAAACACCATATATTTT; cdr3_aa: CASSYSRQNSGNTIYF
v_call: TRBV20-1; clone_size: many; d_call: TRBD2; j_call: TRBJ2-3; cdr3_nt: TGCAGTGCTAGAGATGTGGCGGGAGGGGCAGATACGCAGTATTTT; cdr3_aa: CSARDVAGGADTQYF
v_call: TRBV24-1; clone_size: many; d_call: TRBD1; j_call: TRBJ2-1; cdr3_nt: TGTGCCACCAGCCCTAAAGGACAGGTACGAAACTACAATGAGCAGTTCTTC; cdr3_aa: CATSPKGQVRNYNEQFF
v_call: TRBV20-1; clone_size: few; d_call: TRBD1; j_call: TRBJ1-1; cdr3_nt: TGCAGTGCCTCAGGGGGCGGGTCCTCGAACACTGAAGCTTTCTTT; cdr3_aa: CSASGGGSSNTEAFF
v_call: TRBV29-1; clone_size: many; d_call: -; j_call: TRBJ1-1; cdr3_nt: TGCAGCGTGTGGACAGTTATGAACACTGAAGCTTTCTTT; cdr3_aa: CSVWTVMNTEAFF
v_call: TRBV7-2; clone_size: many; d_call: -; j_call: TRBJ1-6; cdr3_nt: TGTGCCAGCAGCCGGGACAATTCACCCCTCCACTTT; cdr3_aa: CASSRDNSPLHF
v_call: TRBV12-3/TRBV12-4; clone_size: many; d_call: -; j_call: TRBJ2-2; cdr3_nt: TGTGCCAGCAGCCCAGAGAGGGAGAGCGGGGAGCTGTTTTTT; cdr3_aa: CASSPERESGELFF
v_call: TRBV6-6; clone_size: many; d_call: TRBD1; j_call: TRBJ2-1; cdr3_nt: TGTGCCAGCGGGGGAACTCCGGGACAGGGGGCGAAACGGTCCTACAATGAGCAGTTCTTC; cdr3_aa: CASGGTPGQGAKRSYNEQFF
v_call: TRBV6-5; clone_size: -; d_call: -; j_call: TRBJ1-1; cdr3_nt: TGTGCCAGCAGTTACCGCAGGGGTGAAGCTTTCTTT; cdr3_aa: CASSYRRGEAFF
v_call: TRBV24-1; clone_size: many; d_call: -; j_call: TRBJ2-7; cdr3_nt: TGTGCCACCAGTGATTTCCGGGGGGCCACCGAGCAGTACTTC; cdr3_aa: CATSDFRGATEQYF
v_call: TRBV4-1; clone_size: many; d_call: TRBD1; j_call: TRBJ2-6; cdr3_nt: TGCGCCAGCAGCCTTCTTACGGGACAGGGCCTGTCTGGGGCCAACGTCCTGACTTTC; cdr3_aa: CASSLLTGQGLSGANVLTF
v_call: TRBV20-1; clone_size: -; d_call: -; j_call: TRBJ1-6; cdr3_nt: TGCAGTGCTAGATCGGGAAGCTCCTATAATTCAACCCTCAACTTT; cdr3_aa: CSARSGSSYNSTLNF
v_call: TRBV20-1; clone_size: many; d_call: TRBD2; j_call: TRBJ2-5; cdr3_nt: TGCAGTGCTAGGGTAGCGGGAGCGGAGACCCAGTACTTC; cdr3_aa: CSARVAGAETQYF
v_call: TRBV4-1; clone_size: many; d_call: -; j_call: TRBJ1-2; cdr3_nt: TGCGCCAGCAGGGGCGGGCCTCACTATGGCTACACCTTC; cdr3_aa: CASRGGPHYGYTF
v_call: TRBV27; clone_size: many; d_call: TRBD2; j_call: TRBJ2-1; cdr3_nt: TGTGCCAGCAGTTATAGCGGGGGGCGGTACAATGAGCAGTTCTTC; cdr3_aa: CASSYSGGRYNEQFF
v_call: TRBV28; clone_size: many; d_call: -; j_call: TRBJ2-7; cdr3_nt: TGTGCCAGCAGTTTAGTCGGAGGGGGCTCCTACGAGCAGTACTTC; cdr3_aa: CASSLVGGGSYEQYF